A selection of T cell receptor beta chains follows, all from one sample in a study of human T cells and chemical hapten exposure. Using its own MiXCR run on the RACE reads, TCRdb lists one record per CDR3 protein. The sample has some 380,000 distinct CDR3 sequences, more than 4.5% seen once. Sequenced here: whole blood, sampled in connection with sensitization to the hapten diphenylcyclopropenone (DPC). These receptors came from a woman aged 50 to 60 with alopecia areata. Some clones in this sample may be carry-over from other donors' samples. Each CDR3 is given with its conserved first and last residue.

CDR3 protein,V gene,J gene
CSARYQGSSYNSPLHF,TRBV20-1,TRBJ1-6
CASRESHSGANVLTF,TRBV19,TRBJ2-6
CASSFRGDTDTQYF,TRBV5-1,TRBJ2-3
CASSQDRRETQYF,TRBV4-3,TRBJ2-5
CASSHLLRDRVLAFF,TRBV12-3/TRBV12-4,TRBJ1-1
CASSRDKTKGPLHF,TRBV27,TRBJ1-6
CASSQGRDRTYEQYF,TRBV4-3,TRBJ2-7
CASSSEGGEQFF,TRBV6-2/TRBV6-3,TRBJ2-1
CAISEMSKADTQYF,TRBV10-3,TRBJ2-3
CASRTGVLSSYNEQFF,TRBV28,TRBJ2-1
CSARPHLGRADEQYF,TRBV20-1,TRBJ2-7
CSAEARGPMNTEAFF,TRBV20-1,TRBJ1-1
CSVARARNNEQFF,TRBV29-1,TRBJ2-1
CSVEDPLNRGVDEQYF,TRBV29-1,TRBJ2-7
CASSRRGGFGKLFF,TRBV5-6,TRBJ1-4
CASSDQASRDTQYF,TRBV5-1,TRBJ2-3
CSALPGLAYEQYF,TRBV20-1,TRBJ2-7
CASSPYRTGFGEQFF,TRBV3-1,TRBJ2-1
CASGIQGAKTEAFF,TRBV12-3/TRBV12-4,TRBJ1-1
CSARRRDYSNQPQHF,TRBV20-1,TRBJ1-5
CASSLSSHEKLFF,TRBV5-6,TRBJ1-4
CSASVPGVEGYTF,TRBV20-1,TRBJ1-2
CASSSGSVYSGNTIYF,TRBV6-5,TRBJ1-3
CASSPAPGTPYEQYF,TRBV27,TRBJ2-7
CASSGQGGPEAFF,TRBV18,TRBJ1-1
CASHRRQDGYTF,TRBV5-1,TRBJ1-2
CASSPRQGAGGYTF,TRBV19,TRBJ1-2
CSAPRSPGLAGDGEQFF,TRBV20-1,TRBJ2-1
CAISPGGRAYEQYF,TRBV10-3,TRBJ2-7
CASSDRSGANVLTF,TRBV9,TRBJ2-6
CASSWDRGATNEKLFF,TRBV2,TRBJ1-4